The source of this TCR beta chain is a study of T cell responses to AZD1222 COVID-19 vaccine. Study at large: Pooled together were second doses at about 4 or about 12 weeks.

TCRdb keeps only in-frame clones here, not all; method: immunoSEQ multiplex PCR. Among around 110,000 clones, 87% were seen once, and the ten largest hold 7.5%. Notes on this clone: Its cognate antigen is unknown.

General observations from the study: Variant regions that are unmutated are reportedly the target of nearly half of spike-specific TCRs. There were mostly white British donors and more females than males, and clonal diversity was possibly underestimated. Repertoire samples came only from after the peak T cell response.

Germline-derived CDR1 and CDR2 are SGHRS and YFSETQ. This CDR3 region has 15 residues. The germline V and J ends were trimmed by 3 bases and 4 bases, with 14 bases remaining between them. The sequence derives from an adult in good health. This sample comprised peripheral blood, obtained on day 0 of AZD1222 vaccination. The J gene is TRBJ1-3, the V gene TRBV5-1; D may be TRBD1 (5 bases). The CDR3, as DNA: TGCGCCAGCAGCTCGTCTGGGGGGAAAGGAAACACCATATATTTT. The encoded protein is CASSSSGGKGNTIYF.